This T cell receptor (beta chain) stems from a study of blood T cell repertoires in COVID-19. Study in general: Researchers got acute and convalescent COVID-19 samples from the United States, Italy and Spain. T cells, B-cell-depleted T cells, or PBMCs supplied cDNA or gDNA.

Germline CDR1 reads ENHRY; CDR2 reads SYGVKD. The length of the CDR3 is 14 residues. J gave up 6 bases and V 10 bases, and 12 bases lay outside the gene matches. Methods used by the authors: Scientists estimated how many nucleated cells there were by amplifying reference gene primers. The repertoire was sequenced with immunoSEQ multiplex PCR; TCRdb's copy has only in-frame clones and lacks some. Clonal size and the V and J genes are those of that table, whereas D and trimming came from the DNA. In the table there are approximately 230,000 clones, about 80% of which are singletons. This clone was observed a few times.

The TCR was taken from a man older than 75 with acute or convalescent COVID-19. Sequencing used peripheral blood. The chain is built from TRBV10-3 and TRBJ1-5; TRBD1 agrees at 7 bases. The CDR3, as DNA: TGTGCCACCCTAGGAGACAGGGCGGGTCAGCCCCAGCATTTT. Amino acids: CATLGDRAGQPQHF.